This T cell receptor (beta chain) was profiled in a study of neoadjuvant anti-PD-1 for oral cavity cancer. Overall study: Around day 43, patients without progression received a fourth nivolumab dose before surgery.

Concerning this clone: At one end the junction does not follow the germline gene, possibly because of a read error.

Six replicates per PBMC sample, mostly from about 460 ng of genomic DNA. The method was immunoSEQ multiplex PCR; TCRdb's version includes in-frame clones alone and lacks a portion of them. The sample records some 71,000 clones, around four fifths being singletons. Sequencing used PBMCs, obtained before nivolumab (anti-PD-1) treatment. The receptor's source is a person aged 35-79 years with oral cavity squamous cell carcinoma.

The CDR3 is CASRAPGTQALGTTIYF. Here the CDR3 DNA reads TGTGCCAGTAGAGCCCCCGGGACACAAGCCCTGGGAACCACCATATATTTT. The chain couples TRBV19 to TRBJ1-3, with D possibly matching TRBD1 (6 bases). This CDR3 has 17 residues. The germline V gene encodes CDR1 LNHDA and CDR2 SQIVND (reference sequence).